The clone carrying this TCR beta chain was seen more than once but under ten times. This sample is drawn from a study of blood T cell repertoires in COVID-19. Germline V gene lookup returns CDR1 ENHRY and CDR2 SYGVKD. V was trimmed by 8 bases and J by 0 bases, leaving 19 bases between them. CDR3 length equals 16 residues. The assay was immunoSEQ multiplex PCR, and TCRdb's table has in-frame clones only and misses some. In the table there are around 30,000 clones, roughly three quarters of which are singletons. This chain links TRBV10-3 with TRBJ1-1, with unresolved D. The origin of this receptor is a human donor in a cohort sampled during active COVID-19. The sample taken for sequencing was peripheral blood. The CDR3 coding sequence is TGTGCCATCCGACCAACGGCAGGTTCTATGAACACTGAAGCTTTCTTT. Encoded protein: CAIRPTAGSMNTEAFF.